One and the same sample provided the 20 T cell receptor beta chains below, sequenced in a study of blood T cell repertoires in COVID-19. Sequenced by immunoSEQ multiplex PCR; TCRdb stores in-frame clones only, minus some. Of 55,000 to 75,000 clones in the sample, 60% to 75% are singletons; the top ten hold roughly a third. Input material: peripheral blood. Source of these receptors: a woman between 70 and 85 years old with acute or convalescent COVID-19.

The gene calls are TRBV11-1 and TRBJ1-1; the match to TRBD1 covers 10 bases. There are 16 residues in the CDR3. The junction had 8 bases not matched to a gene; V was cut back by 6 bases and J by 1 base. Germline CDR1 and CDR2: SGHAT and FQDESV (reference sequence). The CDR3 region has the DNA TGTGCCAGCAGTTTCCACCGGGACAGGGGGAACACTGAAGCTTTCTTT. Translation gives CASSFHRDRGNTEAFF.

DNA of the CDR3: TGCAGCGTCGGTACAGGGGGTCAGTACACTGAAGCTTTCTTT. This codes for CSVGTGGQYTEAFF. The chain employs TRBV29-1 and TRBJ1-1, with TRBD1 matching over 8 bases. The CDR3 consists of 14 residues. Looked up from germline, CDR1 is SQVTM and CDR2 is ANQGSEA. J gave up 3 bases and V 6 bases, and 9 bases lay outside the gene matches.

This sequence joins TRBV2 and TRBJ1-2; no clear D gene. Per the germline V gene, CDR1 is SNHLY and CDR2 is FYNNEI. This CDR3 spans 11 amino acids. V lost 7 bases, J lost 4 bases, and 7 bases lay in between. CDR3 sequence: CASKGGYGYTF. CDR3 nucleotide sequence: TGTGCCAGCAAAGGCGGCTATGGCTACACCTTC.

The rearrangement uses TRBV3-1 (or the pseudogene TRBV3-2) and TRBJ2-7; 7 bases agree with TRBD2. The CDR3 totals 15 residues. Germline CDR1 is LGHDT and CDR2 is YNNKEL (reference sequence). The V gene end was trimmed by 7 bases and the J gene end by 6 bases; junction bases not matched to a gene: 15. CDR3 in amino acids: CASTPAAGVGREQYF. In DNA, the CDR3 is TGTGCCAGCACTCCAGCTGCGGGAGTGGGTCGCGAGCAGTACTTC.

This clone was picked up a small number of times. The gene calls are TRBV20-1 and TRBJ1-2, with D tentatively TRBD1 (5 bases). V gave up 6 bases and J gave up 8 bases, with 13 bases separating them. Germline V lookup: CDR1 DFQATT, CDR2 SNEGSKA (reference sequence). The CDR3 runs 11 residues. The CDR3: CSARGQGGYTF. CDR3 nucleotide sequence: TGCAGTGCCCGAGGCCAGGGAGGCTACACCTTC.

This clone occurred a few times. This sequence joins TRBV29-1 and TRBJ2-7; 9 bases agree with TRBD1. The CDR3 has 12 amino acids. Germline CDR1 and CDR2: SQVTM and ANQGSEA. J gave up 5 bases and V 4 bases, and 3 bases lay outside the gene matches. CDR3 residues: CSVGTGVDEQYF. CDR3 in DNA: TGCAGCGTTGGGACAGGGGTCGACGAGCAGTACTTC.

The V call is TRBV5-6, the J call TRBJ2-7; D is perhaps TRBD1 (6 bases). Trimming removed 4 bases from V and 5 bases from J, with 19 bases in between. This CDR3 has 15 residues. Germline-derived CDR1 and CDR2 are SGHDT and YYEEEE. CDR3 sequence reads: CASSPPWQGKHEQYF. The CDR3 nucleotides read TGTGCCAGCAGCCCCCCGTGGCAGGGGAAGCACGAGCAGTACTTC.

V and J are TRBV4-3 and TRBJ2-1; the D gene is possibly TRBD1 (5 bases). Per germline, CDR1 LGHNA and CDR2 YSLEER. The CDR3 is 14 amino acids. V was clipped by 6 bases and J by 8 bases, with 17 bases between them. CDR3 sequence reads: CASSPGHPRDEQFF. CDR3 nucleotide sequence: TGCGCCAGCAGTCCCGGACATCCCAGGGATGAGCAGTTCTTC.

V gene TRBV19 combines with J gene TRBJ1-5, with a possible D match to TRBD1 (5 bases). Trimming removed 3 bases at V and 6 bases at J, with 6 bases between. The CDR3 runs 12 residues. Germline V gene data show CDR1 as LNHDA and CDR2 as SQIVND (reference sequence). In nucleotides, the CDR3 is TGTGCCAGTAGTATCCAGGGTCAGCCCCAGCATTTT. Protein sequence: CASSIQGQPQHF. The complete variable domain, with remaining parts taken from reference TRBV19 and TRBJ1-5, reads DGGITQSPKYLFRKEGQNVTLSCEQNLNHDAMYWYRQDPGQGLRLIYYSQIVNDFQKGDIAEGYSVSREKKESFPLTVTSAQKNPTAFYLCASSIQGQPQHFGDGTRLSIL.

J is TRBJ2-7 and V is TRBV6-5, with TRBD2 matching 7 bases. Germline V CDR1 and CDR2: MNHEY, SVGAGI. This CDR3 comprises 16 residues. After removal of 4 bases from V and 0 bases from J, the junction contained 9 bases not matched to a gene. For the CDR3, the DNA is TGTGCCAGCAGTTCCTCCGGGGGGAGGCTCTCCTACGAGCAGTACTTC. This codes for CASSSSGGRLSYEQYF.

The chain couples TRBV5-6 to TRBJ1-5; TRBD1 aligns across 7 bases. With 3 bases clipped from V and 5 bases from J, the junction kept 11 bases outside the gene matches. There are 16 residues in the CDR3. Looked up from germline, CDR1 is SGHDT and CDR2 is YYEEEE. CDR3 in DNA: TGTGCCAGCAGCTCTCGCCTGGACAGGATCGATCAGCCCCAGCATTTT. Residues: CASSSRLDRIDQPQHF.

The J gene is TRBJ2-7, the V gene TRBV10-2; perhaps TRBD1 as D (6 bases). V gave up 2 bases and J gave up 6 bases, with 8 bases separating them. Germline-derived CDR1 and CDR2 are WSHSY and SAAADI. The CDR3 spans 12 residues. The CDR3 DNA reads TGCGCCAGCAGTGAGAGAGGGGGCGAGCAGTACTTC. Its translation is CASSERGGEQYF.

This clone was observed a few times. The CDR3 region has the DNA TGTGCCAGCAGGCGCGGCCGGGGGGAAAATGAGCAGTTCTTC. Translated, it gives CASRRGRGENEQFF. This rearrangement joins TRBV6-6 to TRBJ2-1, with TRBD2 matching 7 bases. CDR3 size: 14 residues. The J segment lost 7 bases and the V segment lost 6 bases, leaving 9 bases of the junction unmatched. CDR1 is MNHNY, CDR2 SVGAGI, per germline (reference sequence).

V and J are TRBV6-5 and TRBJ1-1; D call uncertain. Trimming shortened V by 5 bases and J by 3 bases, and 10 bases separated the two germline ends. Germline CDR1 MNHEY, CDR2 SVGAGI. This CDR3 comprises 13 residues. For the CDR3, the DNA is TGTGCCAGCAGTCCCGCAGGTTACACTGAAGCTTTCTTT. Amino acids: CASSPAGYTEAFF.

This rearrangement joins TRBV30 to TRBJ2-5; weak D call: TRBD1 (7 bases). Trimming cost V 3 bases and J 9 bases, with 14 bases left between them. Germline CDR1 is GTSNPN and CDR2 is SVGIG (reference sequence). The CDR3 has 12 amino acids. CDR3 protein: CAWRPTGEAQYF. In nucleotides, the CDR3 is TGTGCCTGGAGACCCACAGGGGAGGCCCAGTACTTC.

The chain joins TRBV28 to TRBJ2-7; 11 bases agree with TRBD1. J lost 6 bases, V lost 8 bases, and 6 bases had no gene match. The CDR3 sequence is 13 residues long. Germline V gene data show CDR1 as MDHEN and CDR2 as SYDVKM. The CDR3 spells CASLGQGVAEQYF. The CDR3 region has the DNA TGTGCCAGCTTGGGACAGGGGGTCGCCGAGCAGTACTTC.

The chain is built from TRBV7-9 and TRBJ1-5, with D tentatively TRBD1 (6 bases). Trimming removed 1 base from V and 1 base from J, with 14 bases in between. This CDR3 contains 17 residues. CDR1 is SEHNR and CDR2 is FQNEAQ in the germline V gene (reference sequence). As DNA, the CDR3 is TGTGCCAGCAGCTTAGGAGGGGGGGTCCTGAGCAATCAGCCCCAGCATTTT. It specifies CASSLGGGVLSNQPQHF. The full variable domain, in which reference TRBV7-9 and TRBJ1-5 provide the parts outside the CDR3, is DTGVSQNPRHKITKRGQNVTFRCDPISEHNRLYWYRQTLGQGPEFLTYFQNEAQLEKSRLLSDRFSAERPKGSFSTLEIQRTEQGDSAMYLCASSLGGGVLSNQPQHFGDGTRLSIL.

The genes are TRBV11-2 and TRBJ1-1; D unclear. Germline CDR1 and CDR2: SGHAT and FQNNGV. The V and J ends lost 1 base and 8 bases respectively, with 14 bases between them. The CDR3 has 14 amino acids. The CDR3 loop reads CASSLGASLLEAFF. The CDR3 DNA reads TGTGCCAGCAGCTTAGGGGCAAGCCTCTTGGAAGCTTTCTTT.

The chain recombines TRBV12-3 or TRBV12-4 with TRBJ1-1, with 7 bases fitting TRBD1. Germline trimming cut 6 bases from V and 5 bases from J; bases unmatched to any gene: 6. The CDR3 is 13 amino acids. CDR3 coding DNA: TGTGCCAGCAGCCGTAACAGGGGAACTGAAGCTTTCTTT. It encodes CASSRNRGTEAFF.

The V and J genes are TRBV5-4 and TRBJ1-1, with D possibly matching TRBD1 (5 bases). V lost 3 bases, J lost 1 base, and 16 bases lay in between. The CDR3 length is 16 residues. Germline V lookup: CDR1 SGHNT, CDR2 YYREEE (reference sequence). The CDR3 here is CASSSQTEIPNTEAFF. The CDR3 DNA sequence: TGTGCCAGCAGCTCCCAGACAGAAATCCCGAACACTGAAGCTTTCTTT.